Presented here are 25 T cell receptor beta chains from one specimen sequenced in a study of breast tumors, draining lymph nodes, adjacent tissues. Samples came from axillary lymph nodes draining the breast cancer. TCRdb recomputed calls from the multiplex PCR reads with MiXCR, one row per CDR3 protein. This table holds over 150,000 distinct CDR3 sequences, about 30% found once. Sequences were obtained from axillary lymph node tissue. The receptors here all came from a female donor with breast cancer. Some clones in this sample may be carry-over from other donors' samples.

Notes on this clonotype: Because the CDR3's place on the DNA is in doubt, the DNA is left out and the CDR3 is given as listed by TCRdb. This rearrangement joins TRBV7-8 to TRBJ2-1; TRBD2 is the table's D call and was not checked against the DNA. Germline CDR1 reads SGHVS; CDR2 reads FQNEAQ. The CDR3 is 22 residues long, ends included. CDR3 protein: CASSFYICGAGPPSGQYNEQFF.

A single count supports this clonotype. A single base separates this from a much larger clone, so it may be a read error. The CDR3 sequence is CARSVLGAGGHEQYF. The CDR3 nucleotides are TGTGCCAGGAGCGTATTGGGAGCGGGCGGTCACGAGCAGTACTTC. The chain is built from TRBV9 and TRBJ2-7, with D perhaps matching TRBD2 (6 bases). The CDR3 is 15 residues long. CDR1 is SGDLS and CDR2 is YYNGEE in the germline V gene.

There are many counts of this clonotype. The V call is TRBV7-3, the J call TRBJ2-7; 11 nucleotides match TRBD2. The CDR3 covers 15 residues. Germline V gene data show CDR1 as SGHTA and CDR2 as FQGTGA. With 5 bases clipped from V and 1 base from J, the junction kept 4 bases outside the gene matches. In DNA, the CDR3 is TGTGCCAGCAGCCCCACTAGCGGGGGATCCTACGAGCAGTACTTC. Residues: CASSPTSGGSYEQYF.

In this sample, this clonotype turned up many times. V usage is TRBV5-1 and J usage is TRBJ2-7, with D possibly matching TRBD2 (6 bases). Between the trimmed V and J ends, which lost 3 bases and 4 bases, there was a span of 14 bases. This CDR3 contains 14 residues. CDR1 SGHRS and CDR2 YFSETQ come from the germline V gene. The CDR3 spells CASSSTEGRYEQYF. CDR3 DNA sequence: TGCGCCAGCAGCTCTACGGAGGGTAGGTACGAGCAGTACTTC.

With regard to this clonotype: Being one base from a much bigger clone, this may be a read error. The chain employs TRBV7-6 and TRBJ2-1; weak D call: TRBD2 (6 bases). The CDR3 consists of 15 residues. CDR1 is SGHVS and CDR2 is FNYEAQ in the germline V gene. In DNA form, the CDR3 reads TGTGCCAGCAGCTTAGACGGGGACTCCTACAATGAGCAGCTCTTC. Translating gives CASSLDGDSYNEQLF.

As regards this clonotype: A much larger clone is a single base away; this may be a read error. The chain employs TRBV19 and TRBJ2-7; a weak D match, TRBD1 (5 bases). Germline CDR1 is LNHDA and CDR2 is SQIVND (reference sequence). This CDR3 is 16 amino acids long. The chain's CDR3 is CASSIYRIECCYERYF. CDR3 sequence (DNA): TGTGCCAGTAGTATATACAGGATTGAATGCTGCTACGAGCGGTACTTC.

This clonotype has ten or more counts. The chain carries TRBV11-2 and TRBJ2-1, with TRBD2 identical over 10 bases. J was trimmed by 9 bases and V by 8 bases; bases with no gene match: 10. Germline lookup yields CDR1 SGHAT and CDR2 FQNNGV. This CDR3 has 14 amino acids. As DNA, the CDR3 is TGTGCCAGCTGGTCTTTAGGGACTAGCGTTGAGCAGTTCTTC. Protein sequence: CASWSLGTSVEQFF.

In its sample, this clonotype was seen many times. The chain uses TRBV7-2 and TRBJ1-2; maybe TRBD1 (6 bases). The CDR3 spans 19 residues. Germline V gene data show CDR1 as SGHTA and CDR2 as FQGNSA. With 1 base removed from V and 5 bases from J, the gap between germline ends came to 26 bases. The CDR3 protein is CASSLGKTGWTAPLYGYTF. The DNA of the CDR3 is TGTGCCAGCAGCTTAGGTAAAACAGGTTGGACAGCTCCTCTTTATGGCTACACCTTC.

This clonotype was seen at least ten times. The CDR3 loop reads CASRGEGSPLHF. CDR3 coding DNA: TGTGCCAGCAGGGGCGAAGGCTCACCCCTCCACTTT. This sequence joins TRBV2 and TRBJ1-6, with D uncertain. The CDR3 loop spans 12 amino acids. V was trimmed by 6 bases and J by 10 bases, leaving 10 bases between them. Germline assignment: CDR1 SNHLY and CDR2 FYNNEI.

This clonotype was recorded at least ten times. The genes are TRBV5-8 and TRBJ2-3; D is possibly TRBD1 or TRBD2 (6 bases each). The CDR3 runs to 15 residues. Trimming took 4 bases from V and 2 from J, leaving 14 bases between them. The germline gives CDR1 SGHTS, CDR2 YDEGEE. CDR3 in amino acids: CASSGGGHNTDTQYF. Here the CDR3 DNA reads TGTGCCAGCAGCGGAGGGGGACACAACACAGATACGCAGTATTTT. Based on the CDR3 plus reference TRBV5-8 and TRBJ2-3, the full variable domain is EAGVTQSPTHLIKTRGQQATLRCSPISGHTSVYWYQQALGLGLQFLLWYDEGEERNRGNFPPRFSGRQFPNYSSELNVNALELEDSALYLCASSGGGHNTDTQYFGPGTRLTVL.

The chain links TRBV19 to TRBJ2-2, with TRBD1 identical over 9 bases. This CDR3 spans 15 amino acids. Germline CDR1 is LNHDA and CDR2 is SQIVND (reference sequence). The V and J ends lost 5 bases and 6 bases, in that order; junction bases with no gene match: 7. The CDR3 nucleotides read TGTGCCAGTAGTCCCACAGGGGGCACGGCCGGGGAGCTGTTTTTT. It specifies CASSPTGGTAGELFF.

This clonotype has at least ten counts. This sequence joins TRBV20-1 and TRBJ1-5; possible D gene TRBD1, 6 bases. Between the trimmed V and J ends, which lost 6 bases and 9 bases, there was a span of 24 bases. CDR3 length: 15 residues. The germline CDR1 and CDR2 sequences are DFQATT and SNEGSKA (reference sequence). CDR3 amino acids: CSASPGHPPFMPQHF. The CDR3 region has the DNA TGCAGTGCGTCTCCGGGACACCCGCCTTTTATGCCCCAGCATTTT.

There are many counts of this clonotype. CDR3 loop: CASSYDIVSPLHF. Written as DNA, the CDR3 is TGTGCCAGCAGTTACGATATTGTGTCACCCCTCCACTTT. This chain links TRBV6-5 with TRBJ1-6, with D uncertain. Germline V CDR1 and CDR2: MNHEY, SVGAGI. Trimming shortened V by 2 bases and J by 10 bases, and 9 bases separated the two germline ends. This CDR3 is built from 13 residues.

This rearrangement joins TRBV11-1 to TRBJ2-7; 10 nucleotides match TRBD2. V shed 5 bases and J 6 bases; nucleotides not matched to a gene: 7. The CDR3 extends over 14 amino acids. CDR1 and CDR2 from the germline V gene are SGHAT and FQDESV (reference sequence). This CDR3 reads CASSQTSGALEQYF. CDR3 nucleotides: TGTGCCAGCAGCCAAACTAGCGGGGCGCTCGAGCAGTACTTC.

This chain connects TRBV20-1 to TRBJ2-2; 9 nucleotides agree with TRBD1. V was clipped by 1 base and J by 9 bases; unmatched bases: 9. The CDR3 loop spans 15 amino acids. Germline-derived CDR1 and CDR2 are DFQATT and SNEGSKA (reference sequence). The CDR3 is CSARGLQGAKRELFF. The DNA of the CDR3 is TGCAGTGCTAGAGGCCTACAGGGGGCAAAGCGGGAGCTGTTTTTT.

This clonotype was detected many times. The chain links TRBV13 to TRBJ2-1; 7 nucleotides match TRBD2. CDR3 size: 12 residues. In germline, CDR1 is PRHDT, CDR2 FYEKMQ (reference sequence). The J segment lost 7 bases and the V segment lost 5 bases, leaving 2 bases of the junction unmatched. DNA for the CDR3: TGTGCCAGCAGCCCCGGGGGGAATGAGCAGTTCTTC. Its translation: CASSPGGNEQFF.

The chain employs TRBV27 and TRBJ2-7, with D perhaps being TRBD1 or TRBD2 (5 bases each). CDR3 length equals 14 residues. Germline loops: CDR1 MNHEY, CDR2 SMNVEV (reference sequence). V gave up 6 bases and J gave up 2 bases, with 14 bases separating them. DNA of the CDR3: TGTGCCAGCAGGGGATTGGGGGATCCCTACGAGCAGTACTTC. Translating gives CASRGLGDPYEQYF.

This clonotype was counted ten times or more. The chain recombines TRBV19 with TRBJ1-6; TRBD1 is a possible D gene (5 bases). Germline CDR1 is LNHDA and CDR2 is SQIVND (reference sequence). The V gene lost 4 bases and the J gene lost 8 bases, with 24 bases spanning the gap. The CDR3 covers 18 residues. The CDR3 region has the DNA TGTGCCAGTAGTACTACAAGGGACCGCCCACAGTCCGATTCACCCCTCCACTTT. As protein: CASSTTRDRPQSDSPLHF.

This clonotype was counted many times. CDR3 protein: CASSLEGAGGPREQYF. The CDR3 DNA reads TGTGCCAGCAGCTTAGAAGGCGCGGGAGGGCCGCGAGAGCAGTACTTC. The J gene is TRBJ2-7, the V gene TRBV11-2; TRBD2 matches at 9 bases. The V and J ends lost 0 bases and 7 bases, in that order; junction bases with no gene match: 10. From germline, CDR1 is SGHAT and CDR2 FQNNGV. The CDR3 runs to 16 residues.

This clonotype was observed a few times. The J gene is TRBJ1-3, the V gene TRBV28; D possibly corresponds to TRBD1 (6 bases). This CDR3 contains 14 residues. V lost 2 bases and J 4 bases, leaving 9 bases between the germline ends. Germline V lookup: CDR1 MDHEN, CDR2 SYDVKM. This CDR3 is CASSLEQGGNTIYF. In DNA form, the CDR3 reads TGTGCCAGCAGTTTAGAACAGGGAGGAAACACCATATATTTT.

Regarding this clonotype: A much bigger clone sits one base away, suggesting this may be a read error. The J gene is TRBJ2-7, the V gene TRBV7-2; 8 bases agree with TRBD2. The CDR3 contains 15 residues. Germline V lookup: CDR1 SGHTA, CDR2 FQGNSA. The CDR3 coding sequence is TGTGCCAGCAGCCCGGGGGGGGGGACGTCCTACGAGCAGCACTTC. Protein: CASSPGGGTSYEQHF.

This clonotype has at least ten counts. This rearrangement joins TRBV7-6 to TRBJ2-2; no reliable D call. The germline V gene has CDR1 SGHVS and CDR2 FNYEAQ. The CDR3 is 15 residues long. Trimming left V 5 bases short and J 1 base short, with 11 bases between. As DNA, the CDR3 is TGTGCCAGCAGCCCCCGGACGGGGAACACCGGGGAGCTGTTTTTT. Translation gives CASSPRTGNTGELFF.

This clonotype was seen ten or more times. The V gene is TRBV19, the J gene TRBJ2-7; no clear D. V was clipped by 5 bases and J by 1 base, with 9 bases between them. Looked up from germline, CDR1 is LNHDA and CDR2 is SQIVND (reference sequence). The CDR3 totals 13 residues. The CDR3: CASSPRRSYEQYF. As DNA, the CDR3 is TGTGCCAGTAGTCCCAGGCGTTCCTACGAGCAGTACTTC.

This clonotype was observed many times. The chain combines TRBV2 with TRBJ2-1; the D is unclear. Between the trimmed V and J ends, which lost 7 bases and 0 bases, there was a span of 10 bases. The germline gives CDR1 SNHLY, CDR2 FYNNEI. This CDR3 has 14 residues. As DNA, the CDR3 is TGTGCCAGCAACGAACAGAGCTCCTACAATGAGCAGTTCTTC. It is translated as CASNEQSSYNEQFF.

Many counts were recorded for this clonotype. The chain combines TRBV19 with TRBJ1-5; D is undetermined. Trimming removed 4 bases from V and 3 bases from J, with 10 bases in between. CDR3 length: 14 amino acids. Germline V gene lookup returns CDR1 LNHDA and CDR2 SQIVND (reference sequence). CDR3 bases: TGTGCCAGTAGTACTATCGGCTCCAATCAGCCCCAGCATTTT. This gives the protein CASSTIGSNQPQHF.